The present entry profiles one T cell receptor (beta chain) with its context. This CDR3 region has 12 residues. Looked up from germline, CDR1 is LNHDA and CDR2 is SQIVND (reference sequence). V was pared by 5 bases and J by 7 bases, with 11 bases between. The data were obtained in a study of shared clonotypes between healthy human individuals. Deep-level running was used for the assay. As originally analysed: Without quality scores, immunoSEQ junctional reads could not be filtered like full-length reads. The assay was immunoSEQ multiplex PCR, and TCRdb's table has in-frame clones only and misses some. The DNA gave D and trimming, while V, J and clone size come from that table. The table lists around 500,000 clones, almost 80% of them singletons, with around 13% in the top ten.

The gene calls are TRBV19 and TRBJ1-1, with D maybe TRBD1 (5 bases). The sample was PBMCs. The receptor's source is a woman aged 40 to 50 in good health. Some clones in this sample may be carry-over from other donors' samples. As DNA, the CDR3 is TGTGCCAGTAGTTGGACTGGGGGTGAAGCTTTCTTT. Its translation: CASSWTGGEAFF.